This TCR beta chain originates from a study of beta chain features in type 1 diabetes. Worth noting for this clone: What it binds is not known.

Expressed TCRB transcripts were sequenced because the isolated RNA had all been reverse transcribed beforehand. Sequenced by immunoSEQ multiplex PCR; TCRdb stores in-frame clones only, minus some. The sample has more than 130,000 clones; less than 9% are singletons. Study results and limitations: Highly expressing activated T cells could be over-counted with a cDNA template. It was among patients, rather than healthy donors, that naive, central memory and Treg TCRB repertoires appeared more similar. Within each of all four CD4+ subsets, Type 1 diabetes patients had TCRB CDR3s that were moderately but significantly shorter.

Sequenced material: central memory CD4+ T cells from blood. This clonotype originated in a woman in her 30s in good health.

CDR3 sequence (DNA): TGTGCCAGCAGTTCCGGGTCCTACGAGCAGTACTTC. Encoded protein: CASSSGSYEQYF. The V and J genes are TRBV27 and TRBJ2-7; no reliable D call. The germline CDR1 and CDR2 sequences are MNHEY and SMNVEV (reference sequence). The V and J ends lost 4 bases and 1 base respectively, with 5 bases between them. The CDR3 is 12 residues long.